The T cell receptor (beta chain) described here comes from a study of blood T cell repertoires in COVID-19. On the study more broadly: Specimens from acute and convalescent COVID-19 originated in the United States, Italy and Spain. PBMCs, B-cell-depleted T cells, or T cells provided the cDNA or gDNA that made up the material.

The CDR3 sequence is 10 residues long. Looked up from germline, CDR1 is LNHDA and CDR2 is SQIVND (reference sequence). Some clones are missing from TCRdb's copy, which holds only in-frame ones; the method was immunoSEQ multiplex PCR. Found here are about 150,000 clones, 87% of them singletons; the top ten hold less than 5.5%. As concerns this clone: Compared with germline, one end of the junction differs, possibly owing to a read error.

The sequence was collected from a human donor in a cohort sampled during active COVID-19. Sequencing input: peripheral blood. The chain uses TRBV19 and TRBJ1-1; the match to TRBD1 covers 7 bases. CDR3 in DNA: TGTGCCAGTGGGACAGCCCCAATATCCTTT. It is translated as CASGTAPISF. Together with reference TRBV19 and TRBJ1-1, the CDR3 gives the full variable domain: DGGITQSPKYLFRKEGQNVTLSCEQNLNHDAMYWYRQDPGQGLRLIYYSQIVNDFQKGDIAEGYSVSREKKESFPLTVTSAQKNPTAFYLCASGTAPISFGQGTRLTVV.